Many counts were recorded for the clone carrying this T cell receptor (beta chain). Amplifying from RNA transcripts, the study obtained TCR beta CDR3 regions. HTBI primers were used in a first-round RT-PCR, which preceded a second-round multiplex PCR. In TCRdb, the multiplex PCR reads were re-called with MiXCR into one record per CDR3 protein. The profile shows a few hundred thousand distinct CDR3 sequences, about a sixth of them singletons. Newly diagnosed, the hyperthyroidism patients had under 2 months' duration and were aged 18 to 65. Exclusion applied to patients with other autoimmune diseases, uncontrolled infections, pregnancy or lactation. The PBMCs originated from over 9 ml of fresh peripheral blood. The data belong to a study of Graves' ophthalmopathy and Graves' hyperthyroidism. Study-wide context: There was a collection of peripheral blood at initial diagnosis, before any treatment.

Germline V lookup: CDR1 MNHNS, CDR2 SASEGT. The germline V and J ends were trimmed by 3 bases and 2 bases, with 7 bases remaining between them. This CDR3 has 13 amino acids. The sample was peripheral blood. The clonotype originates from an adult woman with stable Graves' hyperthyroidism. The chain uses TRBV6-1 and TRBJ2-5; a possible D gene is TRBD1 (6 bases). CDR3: CASSEDRQETQYF. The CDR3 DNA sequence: TGTGCCAGCAGTGAGGACAGACAAGAGACCCAGTACTTC.